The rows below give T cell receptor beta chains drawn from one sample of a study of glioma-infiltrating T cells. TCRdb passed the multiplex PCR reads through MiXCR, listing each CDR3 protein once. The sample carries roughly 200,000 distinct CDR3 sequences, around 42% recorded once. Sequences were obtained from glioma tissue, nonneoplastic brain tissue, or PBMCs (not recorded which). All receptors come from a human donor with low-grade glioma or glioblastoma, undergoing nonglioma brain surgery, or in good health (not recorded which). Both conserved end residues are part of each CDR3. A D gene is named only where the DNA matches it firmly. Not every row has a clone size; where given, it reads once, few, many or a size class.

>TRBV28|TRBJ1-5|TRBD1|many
CASSAGGEVQPQHF
TGTGCCAGCAGTGCAGGGGGCGAGGTTCAGCCCCAGCATTTT
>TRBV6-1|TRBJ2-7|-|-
CASSETTGYEKYF
TGTGCCAGCAGTGAGACGACAGGCTACGAGAAGTACTTC
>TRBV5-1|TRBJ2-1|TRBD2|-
CASTLTSGYNEQFF
TGCGCCAGCACCCTTACTAGCGGCTACAATGAGCAGTTCTTC
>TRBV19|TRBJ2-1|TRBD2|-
CASRPLAGNSDKQFF
TGTGCCAGTAGGCCTCTAGCGGGAAATTCGGATAAGCAGTTCTTC
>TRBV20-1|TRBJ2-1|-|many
CSVGPYNEQFF
TGCAGTGTTGGCCCCTACAATGAGCAGTTCTTC
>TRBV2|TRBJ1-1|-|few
CASSQTGLSEAFF
TGTGCCAGCAGTCAAACAGGGTTGAGTGAAGCTTTCTTT
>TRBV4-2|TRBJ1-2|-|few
CASSQDGGLYGYTF
TGTGCCAGCAGCCAAGATGGGGGGCTCTATGGCTACACCTTC
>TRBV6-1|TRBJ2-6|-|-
CASSEGQEDSGANVLTF
TGTGCCAGCAGTGAAGGGCAAGAGGACTCTGGGGCCAACGTCCTGACTTTC
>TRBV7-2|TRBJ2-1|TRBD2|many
CASSLLAGSNEQFF
TGTGCCAGCTCTCTACTAGCGGGGTCCAATGAGCAGTTCTTC
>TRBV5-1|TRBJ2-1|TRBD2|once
CASSSTSVEQFF
TGCGCCAGCAGCTCAACTAGCGTGGAGCAGTTCTTC
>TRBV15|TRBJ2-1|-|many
CATSRGRHNEQFF
TGTGCCACCAGCAGAGGAAGGCACAATGAGCAGTTCTTC
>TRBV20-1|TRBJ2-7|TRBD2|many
CSASQLAAISYEQYF
TGCAGTGCCTCTCAACTAGCGGCGATTTCCTACGAGCAGTACTTC
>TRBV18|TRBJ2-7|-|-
CASSKDVHEQYF
TGTGCCAGCTCAAAAGACGTGCACGAGCAGTACTTC
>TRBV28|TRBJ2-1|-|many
CASCTGSSYNEQFF
TGTGCCAGCTGTACTGGGAGCTCCTACAATGAGCAGTTCTTC
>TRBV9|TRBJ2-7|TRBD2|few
CASSVAGEGGEQYF
TGTGCCAGCAGCGTAGCGGGAGAGGGAGGGGAGCAGTACTTC
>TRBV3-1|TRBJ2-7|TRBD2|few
CASSQRALAGGLSYEQYF
TGTGCCAGCAGCCAAAGAGCCTTAGCGGGAGGACTCTCCTACGAGCAGTACTTC
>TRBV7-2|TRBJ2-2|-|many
CASRGLGTRTGELFF
TGTGCCAGCAGAGGTTTAGGGACGCGAACCGGGGAGCTGTTTTTT
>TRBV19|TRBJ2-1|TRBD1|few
CASSISAQGANEQFF
TGTGCCAGTAGTATATCCGCGCAGGGGGCGAATGAGCAGTTCTTC
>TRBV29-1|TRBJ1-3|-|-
CSACTSGNTIYF
TGCAGCGCCTGTACCTCTGGAAACACCATATATTTT
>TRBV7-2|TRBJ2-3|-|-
CASSPPGTVVGDTQYF
TGTGCCAGCAGTCCCCCTGGGACTGTGGTGGGAGATACGCAGTATTTT
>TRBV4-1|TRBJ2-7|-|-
CASTYGAGYEQYF
TGCGCCAGCACCTACGGGGCAGGCTACGAGCAGTACTTC
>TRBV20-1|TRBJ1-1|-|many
CSARVGGETEAFF
TGCAGTGCTAGAGTCGGAGGAGAAACTGAAGCTTTCTTT
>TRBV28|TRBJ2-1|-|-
CASTRSSLNEQFF
TGTGCCAGCACTCGATCGTCCCTCAATGAGCAGTTCTTC
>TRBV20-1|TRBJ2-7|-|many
CSARDRADYEQYF
TGCAGTGCTAGAGATCGCGCGGACTACGAGCAGTACTTC
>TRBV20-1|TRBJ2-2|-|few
CSAKPTASGLTGELFF
TGCAGTGCTAAACCTACGGCGAGCGGACTCACCGGGGAGCTGTTTTTT
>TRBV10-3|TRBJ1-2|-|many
CASRQSYGYTF
TGTGCCAGCAGACAGTCTTATGGCTACACCTTC
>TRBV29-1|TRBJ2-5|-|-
CSATASRSVQETQYF
TGCAGCGCCACTGCGTCTAGGTCGGTCCAAGAGACCCAGTACTTC
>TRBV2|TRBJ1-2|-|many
CASIVPNYGYTF
TGTGCCAGCATTGTCCCTAACTATGGCTACACCTTC
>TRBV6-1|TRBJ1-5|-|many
CASSDRGWQPQHF
TGTGCCAGCAGTGACAGGGGTTGGCAGCCCCAGCATTTT
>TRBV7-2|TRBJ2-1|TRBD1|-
CASSFTGTGGGEQFF
TGTGCCAGCAGCTTCACCGGGACAGGGGGGGGGGAGCAGTTCTTC
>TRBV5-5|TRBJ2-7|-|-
CASSLDGSESSYEQYF
TGTGCCAGCAGCTTGGACGGCTCCGAATCTTCCTACGAGCAGTACTTC
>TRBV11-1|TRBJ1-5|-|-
CASSFGSGNQPQHF
TGTGCCAGCAGCTTCGGCAGTGGCAATCAGCCCCAGCATTTT
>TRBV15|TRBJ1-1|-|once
CATSQEDRTQAFF
TGTGCCACCAGCCAAGAAGATCGCACTCAAGCTTTCTTT